The rows below give T cell receptor beta chains drawn from one sample of a study of cytomegalovirus exposure and HLA in healthy donors. Only in-frame clones appear in the TCRdb table, and some are missing; sequencing was by immunoSEQ multiplex PCR. The profile shows more than 150,000 clones, roughly 80% of them singletons. The sequenced sample was PBMCs. The source of these receptors is a woman in her 50s in good health and CMV-seropositive. CDR3s leave out the opening cysteine and the closing phenylalanine or tryptophan.

>TRBJ1-3|TRBV4-1
ASSQGLGTAGNTIY
>-|TRBV19
ASSMLVGQGRYEQY
>TRBJ2-1|TRBV6-5
ASSPTTNEQF
>TRBJ2-7|TRBV19
ASSGQGTYEQY
>TRBJ2-4|TRBV7-5
ARIRDSLAKNIQY
>TRBJ2-5|TRBV5-1
ASSPGGGGLETQY
>TRBJ2-2|TRBV2
ASSDRGRGLTGELF
>TRBJ2-5|TRBV6-5
ASSRGGVQETQY
>TRBJ2-5|TRBV7-9
ASSEGGGGETQY
>TRBJ1-1|TRBV5-1
ASSLFDGGRTEAF
>TRBJ2-2|TRBV4-2
ASSQDARGGGELF
>TRBJ2-1|TRBV5-1
ASRGPLAGGPGEQF
>TRBJ2-1|TRBV11-3
ASSPPGRTDNEQF
>TRBJ2-1|TRBV20-1
SARLINEQF
>TRBJ1-3|TRBV28
ASSSTRTGGNTIY
>TRBJ2-2|TRBV5-4
ASSSGTSNTGELF
>TRBJ1-6|TRBV7-2
ASSAPTGADAHSPLH
>TRBJ2-7|TRBV11-2
ASSPGLPSYEQY
>TRBJ1-1|TRBV2
ASAREVKNTEAF
>TRBJ2-7|TRBV7-2
ASSPRDTASYEQY
>TRBJ1-2|TRBV15
ATSRARTGNYGYT
>TRBJ1-4|TRBV7-2
ASSLDGGPNEKLF
>TRBJ2-1|TRBV10-3
ATRGQGSSGNEQF
>TRBJ2-7|TRBV6-1
ASSEAPTGGRYEQY
>TRBJ1-2|TRBV29-1
SVGIDGPVPREGYT
>TRBJ2-3|TRBV29-1
SVEDRGRSDTQY
>TRBJ2-7|TRBV9
ASSVGQGNEQY
>TRBJ1-1|TRBV7-8
ASSVTGGRKKDTEAF
>TRBJ1-2|TRBV25-1
ASSQTGTGYT
>TRBJ2-5|TRBV5-6
ASSFSGGRETQY
>TRBJ2-2|TRBV29-1
SVEDLVAGDRELF
>TRBJ1-2|TRBV4-1
ASSQPTGGRDYGYT
>TRBJ2-6|TRBV7-9
ASSPRLPGQDSGANVLT
>TRBJ2-1|TRBV5-4
ASSPGGQGAYNEQF
>TRBJ2-1|TRBV6-1
ASSEFRGLNEQF
>TRBJ1-5|TRBV4-2
ASSQGAGDQPQH
>TRBJ2-7|TRBV11-2
ASSLVAGGVYEQY
>TRBJ2-2|TRBV9
ASSVEAAGELF
>TRBJ2-2|TRBV6-6
ASSYRSDGTGELF
>TRBJ2-5|TRBV29-1
SVGQGRETQY
>TRBJ1-1|TRBV7-6
ASSLAGGGNTEAF
>TRBJ2-7|TRBV2
ASSLQGAAYEQY
>TRBJ2-6|TRBV5-1
ASSLAEAGANVLT
>TRBJ2-7|TRBV6-5
ASSYSQRGGLYEQY
>TRBJ1-1|TRBV7-2
ASERFRNTEAF